Below are 22 T cell receptor beta chains sequenced from a single sample in a study of blood T cell repertoires in COVID-19. Clones were read by immunoSEQ multiplex PCR, and TCRdb kept only the in-frame ones, dropping some. The table lists roughly 220,000 clones, roughly 80% of them singletons. Sequencing was carried out using peripheral blood. These receptors came from a woman of 80 years or more with COVID-19, enrolled during active disease.

The rearrangement uses TRBV11-2 and TRBJ2-3; 15 bases are shared with TRBD2. Germline loops: CDR1 SGHAT, CDR2 FQNNGV. The CDR3 is 18 residues long. J lost 7 bases, V lost 0 bases, and 8 bases had no gene match. This CDR3 is CASSLDGAGLAGGYTQYF. Written as DNA, the CDR3 is TGTGCCAGCAGCTTAGATGGGGCGGGACTAGCGGGAGGATATACGCAGTATTTT.

The V gene is TRBV5-1, the J gene TRBJ2-5; D remains ambiguous. This CDR3 is 16 amino acids long. Germline V gene data show CDR1 as SGHRS and CDR2 as YFSETQ. Trimming left V 2 bases short and J 5 bases short, with 19 bases between. This CDR3 is CASSFGQLARRETQYF. The CDR3 coding sequence is TGCGCCAGCAGCTTTGGGCAGCTCGCCCGACGGGAGACCCAGTACTTC.

This chain joins TRBV18 and TRBJ1-5; 7 bases align to TRBD1. V was clipped by 0 bases and J by 5 bases; unmatched bases: 4. The germline V gene has CDR1 KGHSH and CDR2 LQKENI. This CDR3 spans 15 amino acids. CDR3 amino acids: CASSPPGQLYQPQHF. As DNA, the CDR3 is TGTGCCAGCTCACCACCGGGACAGCTCTATCAGCCCCAGCATTTT.

The CDR3 spells CASSQDRSHRTGELFF. DNA of the CDR3: TGTGCCAGCAGCCAAGATCGATCCCACAGGACCGGGGAGCTGTTTTTT. V and J are TRBV3-1 (or the pseudogene TRBV3-2) and TRBJ2-2, with D perhaps matching TRBD1 (5 bases). Trimming shortened V by 0 bases and J by 5 bases, and 13 bases separated the two germline ends. The germline V gene has CDR1 LGHDT and CDR2 YNNKEL (reference sequence). The CDR3 loop spans 16 amino acids.

This clone was picked up a small number of times. This chain connects TRBV15 to TRBJ2-7; weak D call: TRBD1 (5 bases). The CDR3 totals 15 residues. Germline V CDR1 and CDR2: LNHNV, YYDKDF (reference sequence). The germline V and J ends were trimmed by 1 base and 4 bases, with 14 bases remaining between them. The CDR3 bases are TGTGCCACCAGCAGAGTCCAGGGATCCCCATACGAGCAGTACTTC. It is translated as CATSRVQGSPYEQYF.

The rearrangement links TRBV13 to TRBJ2-1, with D possibly matching TRBD2 (6 bases). V was trimmed by 5 bases and J by 6 bases, leaving 11 bases between them. CDR1 is PRHDT and CDR2 is FYEKMQ in the germline V gene (reference sequence). The length of the CDR3 is 13 residues. CDR3 in amino acids: CASSPRRGNEQFF. The CDR3 DNA is TGTGCCAGCAGCCCCCGGAGGGGCAATGAGCAGTTCTTC. Full variable domain (remainder filled in from reference TRBV13 and TRBJ2-1): AAGVIQSPRHLIKEKRETATLKCYPIPRHDTVYWYQQGPGQDPQFLISFYEKMQSDKGSIPDRFSAQQFSDYHSELNMSSLELGDSALYFCASSPRRGNEQFFGPGTRLTVL.

The chain uses TRBV19 and TRBJ1-3; D is unclear. Germline CDR1 reads LNHDA; CDR2 reads SQIVND (reference sequence). The CDR3 is 13 amino acids. The germline V and J ends were trimmed by 3 bases and 0 bases, with 3 bases remaining between them. The CDR3 DNA is TGTGCCAGTAGTATTAACTCTGGAAACACCATATATTTT. Amino acid sequence: CASSINSGNTIYF.

V usage is TRBV5-4 and J usage is TRBJ1-6, with D unresolved. Trimming took 1 base from V and 3 from J, leaving 11 bases between them. Germline-derived CDR1 and CDR2 are SGHNT and YYREEE (reference sequence). This CDR3 region has 16 residues. CDR3 loop: CASSLNPGSYNSPLHF. The CDR3 DNA sequence: TGTGCCAGCAGCTTGAACCCAGGAAGCTATAATTCACCCCTCCACTTT.

Concerning this clone: Compared with germline, one end of the junction differs, possibly owing to a read error. The rearrangement joins TRBV3-1 (or the pseudogene TRBV3-2) to TRBJ2-5; 10 bases align to TRBD2. CDR1 is LGHDT and CDR2 is YNNKEL in the germline V gene (reference sequence). The CDR3 consists of 14 residues. The CDR3 DNA is TGTGCCAGCCGCCAAGGAGCGGGGGGGAAGACCCAGTACTTC. It is translated as CASRQGAGGKTQYF.

The chain joins TRBV4-2 to TRBJ2-7; 14 nucleotides match TRBD2. Per the germline V gene, CDR1 is LGHNA and CDR2 is YNFKEQ. This CDR3 has 16 residues. V trimming: 4 bases; J trimming: 4 bases; junction bases outside the gene matches: 6. CDR3 nucleotide sequence: TGTGCCAGCAGCCTTGCCGGGACTAGCGGGAGTTACGAGCAGTACTTC. It translates to CASSLAGTSGSYEQYF.

The gene calls are TRBV28 and TRBJ2-6, with 8 bases fitting TRBD1. CDR1 is MDHEN and CDR2 is SYDVKM in the germline V gene. CDR3 length: 18 amino acids. V trimming: 5 bases; J trimming: 0 bases; junction bases outside the gene matches: 9. This CDR3 reads CASSTRTGRSSGANVLTF. CDR3 sequence (DNA): TGTGCCAGCAGTACCCGGACAGGGAGAAGCTCTGGGGCCAACGTCCTGACTTTC. The variable domain in full, with the rest retrieved from reference TRBV28 and TRBJ2-6, is DVKVTQSSRYLVKRTGEKVFLECVQDMDHENMFWYRQDPGLGLRLIYFSYDVKMKEKGDIPEGYSVSREKKERFSLILESASTNQTSMYLCASSTRTGRSSGANVLTFGAGSRLTVL.

This chain connects TRBV4-1 to TRBJ2-7, with 7 bases lining up with TRBD2. CDR3 length: 17 residues. V lost 2 bases, J lost 2 bases, and 12 bases stayed unmatched. Germline CDR1 is MGHRA and CDR2 is YSYEKL. CDR3 in DNA: TGCGCCAGCAGCCAAATGCGGGGAGGGGACGGAACCTACGAGCAGTACTTC. Its protein product is CASSQMRGGDGTYEQYF.

The gene calls are TRBV27 and TRBJ1-2, with 12 bases that match TRBD1. This CDR3 contains 15 residues. V was pared by 2 bases and J by 4 bases, with 2 bases of the junction left unmatched. Germline-derived CDR1 and CDR2 are MNHEY and SMNVEV (reference sequence). The CDR3 DNA follows: TGTGCCAGCAGTTTAGGGACAGGGGGCTCCTATGGCTACACCTTC. Translation gives CASSLGTGGSYGYTF.

This chain uses TRBV7-2 with TRBJ2-1; D is uncertain. CDR3 size: 15 residues. Germline CDR1 SGHTA, CDR2 FQGNSA. Between the trimmed V and J ends, which lost 5 bases and 0 bases, there was a span of 11 bases. CDR3 in DNA: TGTGCCAGCAGCCGCACTTTGTACTCCTACAATGAGCAGTTCTTC. Translating it yields CASSRTLYSYNEQFF.

This clone was detected a few times. This rearrangement joins TRBV29-1 to TRBJ1-2; TRBD1 agrees at 7 bases. Germline V gene data show CDR1 as SQVTM and CDR2 as ANQGSEA. J gave up 4 bases and V 7 bases, and 6 bases lay outside the gene matches. The CDR3 covers 12 residues. The CDR3 reads CSGTGASYGYTF. CDR3 nucleotides: TGCAGCGGCACAGGGGCAAGCTATGGCTACACCTTC.

A note on this clone: Other nucleotide sequences from this sample produce the same CDR3. The chain has TRBV18 and TRBJ1-5; TRBD1 aligns across 8 bases. V trimming: 3 bases; J trimming: 2 bases; junction bases outside the gene matches: 3. Germline-derived CDR1 and CDR2 are KGHSH and LQKENI. The CDR3 contains 15 residues. The CDR3 DNA sequence: TGTGCCAGCTCACCTGACAGGGGAGGCAATCAGCCCCAGCATTTT. Its translation: CASSPDRGGNQPQHF. Based on the CDR3 plus reference TRBV18 and TRBJ1-5, the full variable domain is NAGVMQNPRHLVRRRGQEARLRCSPMKGHSHVYWYRQLPEEGLKFMVYLQKENIIDESGMPKERFSAEFPKEGPSILRIQQVVRGDSAAYFCASSPDRGGNQPQHFGDGTRLSIL.

The V gene is TRBV7-2, the J gene TRBJ2-1; tentative D call: TRBD2 (6 bases). The ends were cut back, 4 bases at V and 4 bases at J, with 8 bases in the middle. The CDR3 has 13 amino acids. The germline V gene encodes CDR1 SGHTA and CDR2 FQGNSA. This chain's CDR3 is CASSWDFYNEQFF. CDR3 in DNA: TGTGCCAGCAGCTGGGACTTTTACAATGAGCAGTTCTTC.

This chain joins TRBV6-4 and TRBJ2-2, with no clear D. The V gene's germline CDR1 is MRHNA and CDR2 SNTAGT. Between the trimmed V and J ends, which lost 2 bases and 7 bases, there was a span of 8 bases. There are 13 residues in the CDR3. The DNA of the CDR3 is TGTGCCAGCAGTGACAATTTCGGCGGGGAGCTGTTTTTT. Residues: CASSDNFGGELFF.

This clone was picked up a small number of times. V gene TRBV5-1 combines with J gene TRBJ1-3; D perhaps matches TRBD1 (6 bases). Trimming shortened V by 0 bases and J by 4 bases, and 14 bases separated the two germline ends. Looked up from germline, CDR1 is SGHRS and CDR2 is YFSETQ. This CDR3 contains 16 residues. CDR3: CASSLAPSTGGNTIYF. As DNA, the CDR3 is TGCGCCAGCAGCTTGGCCCCTTCGACAGGAGGAAACACCATATATTTT.

The V and J genes are TRBV7-9 and TRBJ1-2; tentative D call: TRBD1 (5 bases). Germline V gives CDR1 SEHNR, CDR2 FQNEAQ (reference sequence). CDR3 length: 14 residues. V was pared by 1 base and J by 6 bases, with 12 bases between. CDR3 nucleotide sequence: TGTGCCAGCAGCTTAGTAGGGGCCCTTCATGGCTACACCTTC. This gives the protein CASSLVGALHGYTF.

The rearrangement joins TRBV28 to TRBJ1-2; D may be TRBD1 (6 bases). The CDR3 loop spans 14 amino acids. The V end was cut by 6 bases, the J end by 2 bases, with 13 bases between. Germline CDR1 and CDR2: MDHEN and SYDVKM. CDR3 sequence: CASSRPGGNYGYTF. The CDR3 DNA reads as TGTGCCAGCAGCCGTCCGGGGGGCAACTATGGCTACACCTTC.

The DNA of the CDR3 is TGTGCCAGCAGTCCCCGACAGGGTATCGAGGAAGAGACCCAGTACTTC. This codes for CASSPRQGIEEETQYF. The rearrangement links TRBV28 to TRBJ2-5, with 7 bases identical to TRBD1. The germline CDR1 and CDR2 sequences are MDHEN and SYDVKM. Losses at the gene ends were 5 bases for V and 3 bases for J; bases not matched to a gene: 12. The CDR3 extends over 16 amino acids.